The next 9 T cell receptor beta chains were all read from a single sample in a study of CD8 T cells in Susac syndrome (dated by TCRdb to about 2019). Library prep was done by the immunoSEQ multiplex PCR assay. RNA was extracted with the RNeasy kit and roughly 0.45 to 1 ug was reverse transcribed using random hexamers. TCRdb cleaned the public reads at Q25 with fastp, built clones with MiXCR and kept in-frame beta chains. Each record represents a unique CDR3 protein, reported with the most common genes and DNA among its rows. Within this sample are around 85,000 distinct CDR3 sequences, with 85% to 95% of them counted one time only. Roughly 0.46% of the sample is in the top ten clones. The material sequenced was CD8+ T cells from PBMCs. These receptors originate from a human donor with Susac syndrome.

The chain recombines TRBV27 with TRBJ2-5; tentative D call: TRBD2 (6 bases). Germline CDR1 MNHEY, CDR2 SMNVEV (reference sequence). The CDR3 sequence is 11 residues long. Between the trimmed V and J ends, which lost 4 bases and 7 bases, there was a span of 7 bases. The CDR3 loop is CASSWRGTQYF. CDR3 DNA: TGTGCCAGCAGTTGGCGGGGGACCCAGTACTTC.

The chain couples TRBV2 to TRBJ2-1; weak D call: TRBD2 (5 bases). CDR1 and CDR2 (germline): SNHLY, FYNNEI. The V and J ends lost 2 bases and 16 bases respectively, with 15 bases between them. The length of the CDR3 is 12 residues. The CDR3 bases are TGTGCCAGCAGTGAACCGCCGAGGGCCATCTTCTTC. Protein: CASSEPPRAIFF.

V is TRBV20-1 and J is TRBJ2-1; D might be TRBD1 (5 bases). Germline V CDR1 and CDR2: DFQATT, SNEGSKA (reference sequence). The CDR3 has 13 residues. The CDR3 region is CRRGVTPYNEQFF. Written as DNA, the CDR3 is TGCAGAAGGGGCGTAACCCCCTACAATGAGCAGTTCTTC.

This chain connects TRBV5-6 to TRBJ2-4, with unresolved D. CDR1 is SGHDT and CDR2 is YYEEEE in the germline V gene. The CDR3 is made up of 12 amino acids. V was clipped by 2 bases and J by 1 base, with 1 base between them. This chain's CDR3 is CASSFAKNIQYF. DNA for the CDR3: TGTGCCAGCAGCTTTGCCAAAAACATTCAGTACTTC.

The rearrangement uses TRBV20-1 and TRBJ2-1; D gene uncertain. This CDR3 spans 12 amino acids. Germline V gene sequence: CDR1 DFQATT, CDR2 SNEGSKA (reference sequence). V lost 3 bases to trimming and J lost 4 bases, with 7 bases between them. CDR3 nucleotide sequence: TGCAGTGCTAGGACCAGATACAATGAGCAGTTCTTC. Translation: CSARTRYNEQFF.

This chain uses TRBV5-5 with TRBJ1-1; the D is unclear. The CDR3 length is 13 residues. CDR1 SGHKS and CDR2 YYEKEE come from the germline V gene (reference sequence). V lost 0 bases and J lost 1, with 4 bases in between. The CDR3, as DNA: TGTGCCAGCAGCTTGGCGGAGAACACTGAAGCTTTCTTT. Protein: CASSLAENTEAFF.

V and J are TRBV5-4 and TRBJ2-7; D remains unclear. Germline V gene lookup returns CDR1 SGHNT and CDR2 YYREEE (reference sequence). The CDR3 consists of 15 residues. Trimming took 1 base from V and 3 from J, leaving 14 bases between them. In nucleotides, the CDR3 is TGTGCCAGCAGCTTGAGAGAGTCTCCTGTCTACGAGCAGTACTTC. Translated: CASSLRESPVYEQYF.

The chain carries TRBV20-1 and TRBJ1-5; D is possibly TRBD1 (6 bases). Germline CDR1 is DFQATT and CDR2 is SNEGSKA (reference sequence). The CDR3 has 13 residues. V gave up 4 bases and J gave up 7 bases, with 14 bases separating them. The chain's CDR3 is CSANQGMKQPQHF. The CDR3 DNA is TGCAGTGCTAACCAGGGGATGAAGCAGCCCCAGCATTTT.

The chain uses TRBV7-2 and TRBJ2-7; D perhaps matches TRBD2 (6 bases). The germline V gene encodes CDR1 SGHTA and CDR2 FQGNSA. This CDR3 has 15 amino acids. The V end was cut by 1 base, the J end by 4 bases, with 14 bases between. CDR3 sequence reads: CASSLGGGVVYEQYF. The CDR3 DNA follows: TGTGCCAGCAGCTTAGGCGGAGGGGTTGTTTACGAGCAGTACTTC. Complete variable domain (other parts from reference TRBV7-2 and TRBJ2-7): GAGVSQSPSNKVTEKGKDVELRCDPISGHTALYWYRQSLGQGLEFLIYFQGNSAPDKSGLPSDRFSAERTGGSVSTLTIQRTQQEDSAVYLCASSLGGGVVYEQYFGPGTRLTVT.